These 15 T cell receptor beta chains share one sample of origin, sequenced in a study of cytomegalovirus exposure and HLA in healthy donors. The PCR was carried out with 60 Vbeta primers and 13 Jbeta primers. Data came from immunoSEQ multiplex PCR; TCRdb stores just in-frame clones and leaves some out. The table has some 140,000 clones, approximately 70% seen once. Sequenced: PBMCs. The source of these receptors is a human donor in good health.

This clone appeared a few times. The rearrangement uses TRBV9 and TRBJ2-7; 10 bases fit TRBD1. V shed 4 bases, J shed 3 bases, and the junction held 7 bases outside the gene matches. Germline V CDR1 and CDR2: SGDLS, YYNGEE. There are 15 residues in the CDR3. CDR3 sequence (DNA): TGTGCCAGCAGCCCCCGCGGGGACAGGGGCTACGAGCAGTACTTC. This codes for CASSPRGDRGYEQYF.

The chain employs TRBV9 and TRBJ1-2, with TRBD1 matching over 8 bases. Germline CDR1 and CDR2: SGDLS and YYNGEE. The trim removed 7 bases at V and 0 bases at J, leaving 11 bases unmatched. The CDR3 contains 16 residues. The CDR3 loop is CASQGQVDTPNYGYTF. The CDR3 nucleotides are TGTGCCAGCCAGGGACAGGTCGATACTCCTAACTATGGCTACACCTTC. Full variable domain (remainder filled in from reference TRBV9 and TRBJ1-2): DSGVTQTPKHLITATGQRVTLRCSPRSGDLSVYWYQQSLDQGLQFLIQYYNGEERAKGNILERFSAQQFPDLHSELNLSSLELGDSALYFCASQGQVDTPNYGYTFGSGTRLTVV.

This rearrangement joins TRBV7-9 to TRBJ1-1, with 7 bases aligning to TRBD1. The CDR3 sequence is 13 residues long. Germline V gene sequence: CDR1 SEHNR, CDR2 FQNEAQ (reference sequence). Trimming took 5 bases from V and 4 from J; bases not matched to a gene: 4. Here the CDR3 reads CASSQAGGTEAFF. CDR3 in DNA: TGTGCCAGCAGCCAGGCAGGGGGCACTGAAGCTTTCTTT.

The rearrangement uses TRBV27 and TRBJ2-7, with D possibly being TRBD1 (6 bases). Deletions cut 1 base from V and 2 bases from J, with 12 bases between. Germline CDR1 MNHEY, CDR2 SMNVEV (reference sequence). The CDR3 sequence is 15 residues long. The CDR3 nucleotides read TGTGCCAGCAGTTTATTCCCAGGGGACGCCTACGAGCAGTACTTC. Amino acids: CASSLFPGDAYEQYF.

The V and J genes are TRBV5-6 and TRBJ2-7, with 10 nucleotides matching TRBD2. J lost 7 bases, V lost 0 bases, and 4 bases had no gene match. Germline CDR1 and CDR2: SGHDT and YYEEEE. The CDR3 is 14 amino acids. The CDR3 loop is CASSLALAGGEQYF. As DNA, the CDR3 is TGTGCCAGCAGCTTGGCATTAGCGGGAGGTGAGCAGTACTTC.

The V gene is TRBV29-1, the J gene TRBJ2-3, with D tentatively TRBD1 (5 bases). CDR1 and CDR2 from the germline V gene are SQVTM and ANQGSEA. The CDR3 is 12 amino acids. Between the trimmed V and J ends, which lost 5 bases and 6 bases, there was a span of 12 bases. The CDR3 region is CSVSRDPDTQYF. CDR3 DNA sequence: TGCAGCGTTTCCAGGGATCCCGATACGCAGTATTTT.

The rearrangement uses TRBV28 and TRBJ1-2; D unclear. The CDR3 runs 14 residues. Germline loops: CDR1 MDHEN, CDR2 SYDVKM. Between the trimmed V and J ends, which lost 7 bases and 1 base, there was a span of 13 bases. This CDR3 is CASTPEGSNYGYTF. In nucleotides, the CDR3 is TGTGCCAGCACCCCGGAGGGTAGTAACTATGGCTACACCTTC.

CDR3 bases: TGTGCCAGCAGCTGGGACTCAAGAAACATTCAGTACTTC. Translated, it gives CASSWDSRNIQYF. V and J are TRBV11-2 and TRBJ2-4; D may be TRBD2 (6 bases). Germline V lookup: CDR1 SGHAT, CDR2 FQNNGV. Trimming removed 4 bases from V and 6 bases from J, with 10 bases in between. This CDR3 comprises 13 residues. Supplemented by reference TRBV11-2 and TRBJ2-4, the full variable domain reads EAGVAQSPRYKIIEKRQSVAFWCNPISGHATLYWYQQILGQGPKLLIQFQNNGVVDDSQLPKDRFSAERLKGVDSTLKIQPAKLEDSAVYLCASSWDSRNIQYFGAGTRLSVL.

The chain employs TRBV7-9 and TRBJ2-7; a weak D match, TRBD1 (6 bases). In germline, CDR1 is SEHNR, CDR2 FQNEAQ (reference sequence). V shed 5 bases and J shed 7 bases, with 12 bases lying between them. This CDR3 is 12 amino acids long. The CDR3 DNA sequence: TGTGCCAGCAGCGAGCAGGGGAGTGAGCAGTACTTC. It is translated as CASSEQGSEQYF.

The rearrangement links TRBV11-1 to TRBJ1-2; 8 bases are a match to TRBD1. CDR1 and CDR2 (germline): SGHAT, FQDESV (reference sequence). Unmatched junction bases numbered 5, after V lost 5 bases and J lost 3 bases. The CDR3 has 14 amino acids. The CDR3: CASSRTGTDYGYTF. The CDR3 DNA follows: TGTGCCAGCAGCCGGACAGGGACGGACTATGGCTACACCTTC.

About this clone itself: The sample carries other DNA sequences with the same CDR3. The chain is built from TRBV5-1 and TRBJ1-1, with TRBD1 matching 7 bases. V dropped 7 bases and J dropped 0; count of bases not matched to a gene: 9. This CDR3 comprises 15 residues. In germline, CDR1 is SGHRS, CDR2 YFSETQ. CDR3 sequence reads: CASRAGQSLNTEAFF. The CDR3 DNA reads as TGCGCCAGCCGCGCGGGACAGTCTTTGAACACTGAAGCTTTCTTT.

V gene TRBV25-1 combines with J gene TRBJ2-7, with 10 positions matching TRBD1. The J segment lost 3 bases and the V segment lost 6 bases, leaving 5 bases of the junction unmatched. Germline V gene lookup returns CDR1 MGHDK and CDR2 SYGVNS. The CDR3 consists of 14 residues. The CDR3 DNA sequence: TGTGCCAGCAGGGGGGACAGGGGCGACTACGAGCAGTACTTC. It encodes CASRGDRGDYEQYF.

The table lists this clone with a few counts. The J gene is TRBJ2-2, the V gene TRBV18; 7 bases fit TRBD2. This CDR3 spans 16 amino acids. In germline, CDR1 is KGHSH, CDR2 LQKENI. J was trimmed by 3 bases and V by 1 base; bases with no gene match: 5. For the CDR3, the DNA is TGTGCCAGCTCACCACGCGCGGGAGACTACACCGGGGAGCTGTTTTTT. It codes for CASSPRAGDYTGELFF.

The chain couples TRBV21-1 to TRBJ1-1; the listed D gene, TRBD1, was not tested against the DNA. TRBV21-1 is flagged as a pseudogene. The CDR3 loop spans 14 amino acids. CDR3 nucleotides: TGTGCCAGCAGCGACAGGGTTCCGAACACTGAAGCTTTCTTT. As protein: CASSDRVPNTEAFF.

The sample holds a few counts of this clone. The chain carries TRBV27 and TRBJ2-4; D is undetermined. The CDR3 spans 16 residues. Germline V gene data show CDR1 as MNHEY and CDR2 as SMNVEV (reference sequence). V was trimmed by 2 bases and J by 6 bases, leaving 17 bases between them. The CDR3 sequence is CASSLTPSRVGNIQYF. CDR3 nucleotide sequence: TGTGCCAGCAGTTTAACTCCTAGTAGAGTGGGAAACATTCAGTACTTC.